These 7 T cell receptor beta chains share one sample of origin, sequenced in a study of cytomegalovirus exposure and HLA in healthy donors. The study ran its PCR with 60 Vbeta and 13 Jbeta primers. Libraries were prepared by immunoSEQ multiplex PCR; TCRdb keeps only in-frame clonotypes and omits some of them. The table records roughly 100,000 clones, 55% to 75% of them present only once. What was sequenced was PBMCs. The origin of the receptors is a young man in good health and CMV-seropositive.

The chain carries TRBV5-6 and TRBJ2-2, with D perhaps TRBD2 (6 bases). Germline V gene data show CDR1 as SGHDT and CDR2 as YYEEEE. V was trimmed by 1 base and J by 1 base, leaving 14 bases between them. This CDR3 comprises 17 residues. This CDR3 is CASSLLWTTLNTGELFF. CDR3 nucleotides: TGTGCCAGCAGCTTGTTATGGACTACCCTGAACACCGGGGAGCTGTTTTTT.

The gene calls are TRBV6-1 and TRBJ2-7, with D tentatively TRBD1 (5 bases). V was shortened by 5 bases and J by 4 bases, with 18 bases between the two germline ends. The CDR3 has 15 amino acids. Germline V gives CDR1 MNHNS, CDR2 SASEGT. The CDR3 sequence: CASSWGPPSQYEQYF. CDR3 nucleotide sequence: TGTGCCAGCAGTTGGGGCCCTCCCTCCCAGTACGAGCAGTACTTC.

V and J are TRBV19 and TRBJ1-4, with D tentatively TRBD1 (5 bases). The CDR3 runs 14 residues. Germline lookup yields CDR1 LNHDA and CDR2 SQIVND (reference sequence). With 6 bases removed from V and 4 bases from J, the gap between germline ends came to 12 bases. The CDR3 bases are TGTGCCAGTAGCGGACGGGGGTATAATGAAAAACTGTTTTTT. It specifies CASSGRGYNEKLFF.

V usage is TRBV4-1 and J usage is TRBJ2-5; 11 bases are a match to TRBD2. The V gene end was trimmed by 5 bases and the J gene end by 2 bases; junction bases not matched to a gene: 4. The CDR3 contains 15 residues. CDR1 and CDR2 from the germline V gene are MGHRA and YSYEKL. The CDR3 sequence: CASSSRLAGQETQYF. The CDR3 coding sequence is TGCGCCAGCAGCTCCCGACTAGCGGGGCAAGAGACCCAGTACTTC.

The sample holds a few counts of this clone. The rearrangement uses TRBV6-5 and TRBJ2-3, with TRBD1 matching 10 bases. The CDR3 consists of 16 residues. Germline CDR1 is MNHEY and CDR2 is SVGAGI. J was trimmed by 4 bases and V by 0 bases; bases with no gene match: 4. The CDR3 spells CASSYSGTGVPDTQYF. CDR3 bases: TGTGCCAGCAGTTACTCGGGGACAGGGGTTCCAGATACGCAGTATTTT.

The chain is built from TRBV2 and TRBJ2-7; maybe TRBD2 (5 bases). The CDR3 covers 13 residues. The germline V gene encodes CDR1 SNHLY and CDR2 FYNNEI. V lost 8 bases and J 3 bases, leaving 14 bases between the germline ends. The CDR3, as DNA: TGTGCCAGCCGGACTCGTAGTCTCTACGAGCAGTACTTC. Translated, it gives CASRTRSLYEQYF.

The chain is built from TRBV5-6 and TRBJ1-1, with D tentatively TRBD1 (5 bases). Between the trimmed V and J ends, which lost 2 bases and 3 bases, there was a span of 5 bases. This CDR3 is built from 12 residues. The germline CDR1 and CDR2 sequences are SGHDT and YYEEEE. The CDR3 spells CASSLGDTEAFF. The CDR3 DNA sequence: TGTGCCAGCAGCTTAGGGGACACTGAAGCTTTCTTT.